Below, 20 T cell receptor beta chains from the same sample are listed, as sequenced in a study of molecular identifiers for immune sequencing clone quantification. TCRdb re-analysed the PCR reads in MiXCR, keeping a single row per CDR3 protein. The table includes about 54,000 distinct CDR3 sequences, 25% detected once. Sample: naive CD8+ T cells from blood, with Jurkat cell RNA spiked in. Subset given: FACS-sorted CD8+CD4-CCR7+CD45RA+ naive T cells. The origin of the receptors is a human donor in good health. Some libraries in this study had Jurkat cell RNA spiked in.

Notes on this clonotype: Mismatch with germline at one junction end may stem from a read error. The CDR3 sequence: CASSPTPPVPYGYPF. CDR3 DNA sequence: TGTGCCAGCAGTCCTACCCCGCCCGTGCCCTATGGCTACCCCTTC. J is TRBJ1-2 and V is TRBV27, with no clear D. CDR1 and CDR2 (germline): MNHEY, SMNVEV (reference sequence). This CDR3 is built from 15 residues.

This clonotype appeared a single time. This may arise from a read error, as a much more abundant clone is one base away. The CDR3 DNA sequence: TGCAGTGCCGCCGGGACAGGGCGCCACAAGGAAGCTTTCTTT. This sequence encodes CSAAGTGRHKEAFF. The chain couples TRBV20-1 to TRBJ1-1; 9 nucleotides match TRBD1. Germline CDR1 reads DFQATT; CDR2 reads SNEGSKA (reference sequence). V shed 6 bases, J shed 8 bases, and the junction held 13 bases outside the gene matches. This CDR3 comprises 14 residues.

Regarding this clonotype: It may be a read error: a sequence one base away is much more abundant. The rearrangement joins TRBV24-1 to TRBJ2-1; tentatively, D is TRBD1 or TRBD2 (7 bases each). From germline, CDR1 is KGHDR and CDR2 SFDVKD. The CDR3 contains 14 residues. The CDR3, as DNA: TGTGCCGCCAGACCCAGGGGGGAGGGAAATGAGCAGTTCTTC. This translates into CAARPRGEGNEQFF.

Comments on this clonotype: This could be a read error, since a much larger clone is one nucleotide away. The gene calls are TRBV24-1 and TRBJ2-1, with D possibly being TRBD1 or TRBD2 (5 bases each). Germline values: CDR1 KGHDR, CDR2 SFDVKD. V was shortened by 1 base and J by 7 bases, with 16 bases between the two germline ends. CDR3 length: 16 amino acids. As DNA, the CDR3 is TGTGCCACCAGTGATTTCAAACTAGTGGGACCAAATGAGCAGTTCTTC. Translated, it gives CATSDFKLVGPNEQFF.

On this clonotype itself: One end of the junction is discordant with germline, which a read error may explain. The chain has TRBV4-2 and TRBJ1-5; D unclear. The CDR3 contains 15 residues. Per the germline V gene, CDR1 is LGHNA and CDR2 is YNFKEQ. CDR3 residues: CASSQSLGINLPQHF. Written as DNA, the CDR3 is TGTGCCAGCAGCCAAAGTTTAGGGATTAATCTGCCCCAGCATTTT.

In this sample, this clonotype turned up many times. The chain is built from TRBV27 and TRBJ2-7, with 10 positions matching TRBD1. V shed 2 bases, J shed 4 bases, and the junction held 2 bases outside the gene matches. Germline loops: CDR1 MNHEY, CDR2 SMNVEV (reference sequence). The CDR3 length is 14 residues. DNA for the CDR3: TGTGCCAGCAGTTTAGTGGGACAGGGGTACGAGCAGTACTTC. It codes for CASSLVGQGYEQYF.

CDR3 DNA: TGTGCCAGCAGTTACCGGGCCCCAGCGGGTTCACCCCTCCACTTT. It translates to CASSYRAPAGSPLHF. The chain combines TRBV27 with TRBJ1-6; D gene ambiguous. This CDR3 contains 15 residues. Germline loops: CDR1 MNHEY, CDR2 SMNVEV (reference sequence). V was cut by 4 bases and J by 9 bases, with 16 bases left in between.

In regard to this clonotype: The CDR3 end shows no conserved phenylalanine or tryptophan, and so a read error is likely. The chain has TRBV6-1 and TRBJ2-7; possibly TRBD1 for D (6 bases). V lost 3 bases and J lost 4, with 19 bases in between. The germline V gene has CDR1 MNHNS and CDR2 SASEGT. The CDR3 runs to 16 residues. CDR3 in amino acids: CASSDYLKQGLYEQYI. CDR3 bases: TGTGCCAGCAGTGATTACCTAAAACAGGGATTGTACGAGCAGTACATC.

This clonotype has only one observation. The V and J genes are TRBV20-1 and TRBJ1-5, with 10 bases matching TRBD1. This CDR3 is 15 amino acids long. Germline V lookup: CDR1 DFQATT, CDR2 SNEGSKA (reference sequence). V was clipped by 0 bases and J by 5 bases; unmatched bases: 4. The CDR3 sequence: CSARETGGIDQPQHF. CDR3 nucleotides: TGCAGTGCTAGAGAGACAGGGGGCATCGATCAGCCCCAGCATTTT.

The table lists this clonotype with a few counts. The genes are TRBV11-2 and TRBJ2-7; D gene ambiguous. V was shortened by 0 bases and J by 7 bases, with 19 bases between the two germline ends. This CDR3 comprises 16 residues. Germline CDR1 is SGHAT and CDR2 is FQNNGV. The CDR3 region has the DNA TGTGCCAGCAGCTTAGATTTTGGTCTGAATACCCTTGAGCAGTACTTC. This gives the protein CASSLDFGLNTLEQYF.

Notes on this clonotype: This clone may be a read error of a much larger clone one base away. This rearrangement joins TRBV6-2 or TRBV6-3 to TRBJ2-3, with TRBD2 matching 10 bases. Germline V gene data show CDR1 as MNHEY and CDR2 as SVGEGT. The CDR3 loop spans 14 amino acids. CDR3 region: CASSDTGLADRQDF. CDR3 DNA: TGTGCCAGCAGTGATACCGGACTAGCGGACCGCCAGGATTTT.

The chain joins TRBV19 to TRBJ1-2, with TRBD1 as a possible D gene (5 bases). CDR3 length: 13 amino acids. Germline CDR1 LNHDA, CDR2 SQIVND (reference sequence). V lost 7 bases and J 3 bases, leaving 12 bases between the germline ends. The CDR3 bases are TGTGCCAGTACCCCTGGGGGGGACTATGGCTACACCTTC. Translating gives CASTPGGDYGYTF. The full variable domain, completed using reference TRBV19 and TRBJ1-2, is DGGITQSPKYLFRKEGQNVTLSCEQNLNHDAMYWYRQDPGQGLRLIYYSQIVNDFQKGDIAEGYSVSREKKESFPLTVTSAQKNPTAFYLCASTPGGDYGYTFGSGTRLTVV.

This clonotype appeared many times. J is TRBJ2-7 and V is TRBV11-2; 15 nucleotides agree with TRBD2. Germline CDR1 SGHAT, CDR2 FQNNGV. This CDR3 spans 18 amino acids. The trim removed 3 bases at V and 5 bases at J, leaving 11 bases unmatched. The CDR3 coding sequence is TGTGCCAGCAGCTTCCCCGGACTAGCGGGAGGGAAGTGGGACGAGCAGTACTTC. Protein product: CASSFPGLAGGKWDEQYF.

A few counts support this clonotype. This chain joins TRBV7-9 and TRBJ1-1; 7 nucleotides agree with TRBD1. Germline CDR1 is SEHNR and CDR2 is FQNEAQ (reference sequence). The CDR3 loop spans 14 amino acids. Germline trimming cut 4 bases from V and 2 bases from J; bases unmatched to any gene: 4. This CDR3 is CASSSTGVNTEAFF. In DNA form, the CDR3 reads TGTGCCAGCAGCTCAACAGGGGTTAACACTGAAGCTTTCTTT. Full variable domain (missing parts from reference TRBV7-9 and TRBJ1-1): DTGVSQNPRHKITKRGQNVTFRCDPISEHNRLYWYRQTLGQGPEFLTYFQNEAQLEKSRLLSDRFSAERPKGSFSTLEIQRTEQGDSAMYLCASSSTGVNTEAFFGQGTRLTVV.

In this sample, this clonotype turned up many times. The rearrangement uses TRBV9 and TRBJ2-7, with 10 nucleotides matching TRBD1. Germline V gives CDR1 SGDLS, CDR2 YYNGEE. The V and J ends lost 2 bases and 5 bases, in that order; junction bases with no gene match: 4. This CDR3 has 14 residues. The CDR3 loop reads CASSVGQGKDEQYF. Written as DNA, the CDR3 is TGTGCCAGCAGCGTGGGACAGGGGAAAGACGAGCAGTACTTC. The whole variable domain, remainder taken from reference TRBV9 and TRBJ2-7, is DSGVTQTPKHLITATGQRVTLRCSPRSGDLSVYWYQQSLDQGLQFLIQYYNGEERAKGNILERFSAQQFPDLHSELNLSSLELGDSALYFCASSVGQGKDEQYFGPGTRLTVT.

On this clonotype itself: This could be a read error, since a much larger clone is one nucleotide away. The rearrangement uses TRBV6-6 and TRBJ2-5; maybe TRBD1 (6 bases). Germline lookup yields CDR1 MNHNY and CDR2 SVGAGI (reference sequence). This CDR3 region has 12 residues. The CDR3 nucleotides read TGTGCCAGCAGTGGACAGCAAGGGACCCAGTACTTC. Translated: CASSGQQGTQYF.

In the case of this clonotype: A read error may explain this, as a much larger clone is one base away. V gene TRBV4-1 combines with J gene TRBJ2-2; 8 nucleotides match TRBD2. The CDR3 has 16 amino acids. CDR1 is MGHRA, CDR2 YSYEKL, per germline. The CDR3 sequence: CASSQGETSGAGELLF. CDR3 sequence (DNA): TGCGCCAGCAGCCAAGGAGAAACTAGCGGCGCCGGGGAGCTGCTTTTT.

In this sample, this clonotype turned up many times. This chain links TRBV7-9 with TRBJ2-3; 12 bases agree with TRBD2. Germline trimming cut 5 bases from V and 3 bases from J; bases unmatched to any gene: 9. This CDR3 has 17 amino acids. CDR1 is SEHNR, CDR2 FQNEAQ, per germline (reference sequence). DNA for the CDR3: TGTGCCAGCAGCCCTTCTAGCGGGGGGGCCATTACAGATACGCAGTATTTT. This encodes CASSPSSGGAITDTQYF.

V usage is TRBV21-1 and J usage is TRBJ2-4; the table's D call TRBD1 went unverified against the DNA. TRBV21-1 is annotated as a pseudogene. The CDR3 length is 16 residues. In DNA, the CDR3 is TGTGCCCGCAGCAGGGGACAGACGCTAGCCAAAAACATTCCGTACTTC. It specifies CARSRGQTLAKNIPYF.

V is TRBV24-1 and J is TRBJ1-5, with unresolved D. Per germline, CDR1 KGHDR and CDR2 SFDVKD. V was cut by 4 bases and J by 3 bases, with 18 bases left in between. This CDR3 comprises 17 residues. CDR3 sequence: CATSDNDMGWHNQPQHF. CDR3 coding DNA: TGTGCCACCAGTGACAACGACATGGGGTGGCACAATCAGCCCCAGCATTTT.